A single sample is the source of the 3 T cell receptor beta chains below, sequenced in a study of blood T cell repertoires in COVID-19. The method was immunoSEQ multiplex PCR; TCRdb's version includes in-frame clones alone and lacks a portion of them. The sample carries 400,000 to 500,000 clones, around nine tenths recorded once. The sample comprised PBMCs or T cells enriched from blood (not recorded which). Source of these receptors: a woman aged 40 to 49 who had recovered from COVID-19.

This sequence joins TRBV7-9 and TRBJ1-3; a possible D gene is TRBD1 (6 bases). The CDR3 extends over 17 amino acids. V lost 1 base and J 3 bases, leaving 16 bases between the germline ends. The germline V gene encodes CDR1 SEHNR and CDR2 FQNEAQ (reference sequence). DNA of the CDR3: TGTGCCAGCAGCTTAGTAGGCCCCAGGGGCTTTGGAAACACCATATATTTT. Amino acid sequence: CASSLVGPRGFGNTIYF.

The J gene is TRBJ2-3, the V gene TRBV11-2; 9 bases are shared with TRBD2. CDR3 size: 13 residues. In germline, CDR1 is SGHAT, CDR2 FQNNGV. With 5 bases clipped from V and 15 bases from J, the junction kept 12 bases outside the gene matches. In DNA form, the CDR3 reads TGTGCCAGCAGCCACATCGGGGCTAGCGGGAACTATTTT. Amino acid sequence: CASSHIGASGNYF.

The rearrangement uses TRBV2 and TRBJ1-2; no clear D. This CDR3 comprises 12 residues. V was clipped by 3 bases and J by 4 bases, with 6 bases between them. Germline assignment: CDR1 SNHLY and CDR2 FYNNEI. DNA for the CDR3: TGTGCCAGCAGTGATGGCTCCTATGGCTACACCTTC. Amino acid sequence: CASSDGSYGYTF. The full variable domain, with the rest looked up from reference TRBV2 and TRBJ1-2, is EPEVTQTPSHQVTQMGQEVILRCVPISNHLYFYWYRQILGQKVEFLVSFYNNEISEKSEIFDDQFSVERPDGSNFTLKIRSTKLEDSAMYFCASSDGSYGYTFGSGTRLTVV.